Detailed here is one TCR beta chain. The entry originates in a study of blood T cells in healthy people across ages. For the second PCR, which ran for about 6 to 11 cycles, a sample-barcoded 5' primer and a J-beta primer mix were used. One entry per CDR3 protein, called by TCRdb with MiXCR from the 5' RACE reads. The data contain 1.5 million to 2 million distinct CDR3 sequences, 39% of them seen just once; the ten biggest clones take up more than 20%. CDR3 length: 12 residues. Germline loops: CDR1 SQVTM, CDR2 ANQGSEA. The V gene lost 4 bases and the J gene lost 1 base, with 7 bases spanning the gap. V usage is TRBV29-1 and J usage is TRBJ1-1; D call uncertain. Specimen: blood. This receptor was identified in a human donor in good health. CDR3 sequence: CSVGPENTEAFF. CDR3 DNA: TGCAGCGTTGGCCCAGAGAACACTGAAGCTTTCTTT.